The T cell receptor beta chain described here comes from a study of response to subunit inactivated influenza vaccine. This CDR3 spans 15 amino acids. V was pared by 2 bases and J by 6 bases, with 9 bases of the junction left unmatched. Germline CDR1 is SGHTA and CDR2 is FQGNSA. This clonotype was detected only a few times. Its antigen is undetermined. TCRdb re-analysed the RT-PCR reads in MiXCR, keeping a single row per CDR3 protein. The top ten hold 11% of the sample, which has hundreds of thousands of distinct CDR3 sequences, 15% to 20% seen once. Study findings and constraints: Every seasonal influenza vaccination brings in few new T cells, the authors suggested.

The origin of this receptor is a man aged 45-60 years who received an inactivated influenza vaccine. Sequenced material: PBMCs from blood, taken about 5 days after vaccination. J is TRBJ2-5 and V is TRBV7-2; 7 nucleotides agree with TRBD2. The CDR3, as DNA: TGTGCCAGCAGCTTATCCGGGGGGAATCTGAAGACCCAGTACTTC. This gives the protein CASSLSGGNLKTQYF.